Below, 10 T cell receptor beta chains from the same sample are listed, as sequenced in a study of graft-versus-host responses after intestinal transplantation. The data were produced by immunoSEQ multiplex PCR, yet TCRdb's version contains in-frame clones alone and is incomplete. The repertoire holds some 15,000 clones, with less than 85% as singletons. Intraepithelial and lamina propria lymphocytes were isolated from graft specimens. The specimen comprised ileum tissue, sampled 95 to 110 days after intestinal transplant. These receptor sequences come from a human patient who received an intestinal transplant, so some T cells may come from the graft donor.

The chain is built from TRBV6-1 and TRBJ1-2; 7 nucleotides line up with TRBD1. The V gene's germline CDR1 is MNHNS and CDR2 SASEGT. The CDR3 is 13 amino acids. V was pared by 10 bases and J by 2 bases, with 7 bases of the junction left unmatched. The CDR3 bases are TGTGCCACCAGACAGGGCGAAAACTATGGCTACACCTTC. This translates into CATRQGENYGYTF.

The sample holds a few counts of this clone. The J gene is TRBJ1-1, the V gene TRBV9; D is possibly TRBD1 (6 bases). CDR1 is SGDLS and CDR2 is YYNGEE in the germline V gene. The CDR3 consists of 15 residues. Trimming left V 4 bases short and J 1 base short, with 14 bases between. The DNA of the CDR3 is TGTGCCAGCAGCCCTCGAGGGGGGGGGAACACTGAAGCTTTCTTT. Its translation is CASSPRGGGNTEAFF.

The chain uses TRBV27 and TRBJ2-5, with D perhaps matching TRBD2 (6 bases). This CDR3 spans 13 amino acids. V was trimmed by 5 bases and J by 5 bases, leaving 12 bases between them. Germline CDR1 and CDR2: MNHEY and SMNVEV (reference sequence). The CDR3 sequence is CASSVDREETQYF. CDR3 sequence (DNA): TGTGCCAGCAGTGTAGATCGGGAGGAGACCCAGTACTTC.

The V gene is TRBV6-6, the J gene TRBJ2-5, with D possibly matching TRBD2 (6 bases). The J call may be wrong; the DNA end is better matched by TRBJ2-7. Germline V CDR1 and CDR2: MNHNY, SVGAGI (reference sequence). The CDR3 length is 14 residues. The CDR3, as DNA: TGTGCCAGCAGGCCGGGACTCCTCCCCTACGAGCAGTACTTC. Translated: CASRPGLLPYEQYF.

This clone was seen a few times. The CDR3 DNA reads TGTGCCAGCAGTAGACAGGGGGCGACTGAAGCTTTCTTT. Its protein is CASSRQGATEAFF. This chain uses TRBV2 with TRBJ1-1, with 10 bases identical to TRBD1. Germline V lookup: CDR1 SNHLY, CDR2 FYNNEI. The CDR3 extends over 13 amino acids. J gave up 5 bases and V 5 bases, and 2 bases lay outside the gene matches.

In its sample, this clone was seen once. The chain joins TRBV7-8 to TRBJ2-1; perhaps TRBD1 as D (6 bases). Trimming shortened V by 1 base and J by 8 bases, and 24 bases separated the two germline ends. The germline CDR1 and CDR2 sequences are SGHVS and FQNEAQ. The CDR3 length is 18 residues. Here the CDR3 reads CASSLVVHGPGVIDEQFF. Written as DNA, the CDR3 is TGTGCCAGCAGCTTAGTCGTACACGGTCCAGGGGTTATCGATGAGCAGTTCTTC.

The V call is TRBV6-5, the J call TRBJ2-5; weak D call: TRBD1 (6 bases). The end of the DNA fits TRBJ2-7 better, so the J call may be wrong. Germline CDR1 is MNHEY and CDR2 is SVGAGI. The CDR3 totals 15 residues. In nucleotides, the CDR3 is TGTGCCAGCAGTAACGGACAGCCAGCTACCTACGAGCAGTACTTC. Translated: CASSNGQPATYEQYF.

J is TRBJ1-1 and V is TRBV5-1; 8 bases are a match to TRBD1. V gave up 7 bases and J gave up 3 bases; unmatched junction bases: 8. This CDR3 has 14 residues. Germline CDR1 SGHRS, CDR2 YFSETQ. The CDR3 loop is CASCDQQGDTEAFF. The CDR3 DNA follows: TGCGCCAGCTGCGACCAACAGGGGGACACTGAAGCTTTCTTT. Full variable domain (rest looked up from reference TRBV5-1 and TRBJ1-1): KAGVTQTPRYLIKTRGQQVTLSCSPISGHRSVSWYQQTPGQGLQFLFEYFSETQRNKGNFPGRFSGRQFSNSRSEMNVSTLELGDSALYLCASCDQQGDTEAFFGQGTRLTVV.

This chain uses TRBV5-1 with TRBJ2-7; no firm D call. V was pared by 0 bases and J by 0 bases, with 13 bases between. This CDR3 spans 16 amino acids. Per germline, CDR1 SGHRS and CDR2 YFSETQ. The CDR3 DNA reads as TGCGCCAGCAGCTTGGAGGAGCGTATGAGCTCCTACGAGCAGTACTTC. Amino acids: CASSLEERMSSYEQYF.

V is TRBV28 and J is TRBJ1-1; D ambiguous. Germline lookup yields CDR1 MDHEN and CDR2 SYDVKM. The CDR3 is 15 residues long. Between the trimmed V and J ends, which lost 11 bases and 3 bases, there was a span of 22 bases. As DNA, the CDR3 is TGTGCCGCGTGGAAAACCCTACATCGCGACACTGAAGCTTTCTTT. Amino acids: CAAWKTLHRDTEAFF.